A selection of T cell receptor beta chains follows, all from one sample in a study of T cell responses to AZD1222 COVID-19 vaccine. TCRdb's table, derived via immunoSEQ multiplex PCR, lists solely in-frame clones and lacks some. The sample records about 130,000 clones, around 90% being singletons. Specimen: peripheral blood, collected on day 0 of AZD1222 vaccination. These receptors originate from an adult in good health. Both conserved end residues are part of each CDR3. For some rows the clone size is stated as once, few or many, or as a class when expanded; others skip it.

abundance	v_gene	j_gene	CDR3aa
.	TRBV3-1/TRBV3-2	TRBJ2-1	CASSPLLAGGQVEQFF
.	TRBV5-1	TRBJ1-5	CASSFEPNQPQHF
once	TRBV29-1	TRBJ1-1	CSVEAARNEAFF
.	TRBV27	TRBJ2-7	CASSLSLAAPYEQYF
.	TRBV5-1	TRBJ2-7	CASSLGGQGYEQYF
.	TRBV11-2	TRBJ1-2	CASSLGSTNYGYTF
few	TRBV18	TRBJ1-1	CASSPSLSGARSTEAFF
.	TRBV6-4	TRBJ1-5	CASSGESNQPQHF
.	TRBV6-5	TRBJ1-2	CASSYSAGGLGYGYTF
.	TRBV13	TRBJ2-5	CASSRGDYGGETQYF
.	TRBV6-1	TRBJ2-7	CASSENRLGTEYEQYF
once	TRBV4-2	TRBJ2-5	CASRRITPYSEETQYF
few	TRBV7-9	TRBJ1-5	CASSFGDQPQHF
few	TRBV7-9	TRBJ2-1	CASSLRLAASTYEQFF